The clone carrying this TCR beta chain was seen many times. Antigen specificity is unknown. This sample is drawn from a study of glioma-infiltrating T cells. The CDR3 loop spans 13 amino acids. V lost 3 bases and J lost 3, with 11 bases in between. CDR1 and CDR2 from the germline V gene are DFQATT and SNEGSKA (reference sequence). Study-level findings and limits: Non-neoplastic patients had below-expected tissue-blood divergence, while all gliomas exceeded expectation. CDR3 overlap between tissue and blood was very small.

TCR alpha and beta CDR3 regions were amplified from RNA using iRepertoire nested multiplex PCR. For one-step reverse transcription and amplification, 100-400 ng of tissue mRNA or PBMC total RNA was used. MiXCR was run by TCRdb on the multiplex PCR reads, yielding one entry per CDR3 protein. The table lists around 97,000 distinct CDR3 sequences, about 30% of them singletons. The chain has TRBV20-1 and TRBJ1-2; D call uncertain. Sequencing was performed on glioma tissue, nonneoplastic brain tissue, or PBMCs (not recorded which). This clonotype originated in a human donor with low-grade glioma or glioblastoma, undergoing nonglioma brain surgery, or in good health (not recorded which). The DNA for the CDR3 is TGCAGTGCTAGCTCCCTGTGGGACTATGGCTACACCTTC. Encoded protein: CSASSLWDYGYTF.